The 9 T cell receptor beta chains below come from one sample, sequenced in a study of graft-versus-host responses after intestinal transplantation. These receptors lack a known antigen. Only in-frame clones appear in the TCRdb table, and some are missing; sequencing was by immunoSEQ multiplex PCR. The table shows 40,000 to 55,000 clones, with about 81% occurring only once. The sequenced sample was unstimulated CD4+ T cells sorted from spleen or lymph node cells, obtained before transplant. These receptors came from a human donor who was the organ donor for an intestinal transplant.

This rearrangement joins TRBV27 to TRBJ1-1, with D possibly being TRBD1 (5 bases). The germline V and J ends were trimmed by 5 bases and 0 bases, with 19 bases remaining between them. The CDR3 loop spans 17 amino acids. Germline CDR1 is MNHEY and CDR2 is SMNVEV (reference sequence). CDR3 DNA: TGTGCCAGCAGTCACGGGACTCTCGAACGCATGAACACTGAAGCTTTCTTT. Its protein product is CASSHGTLERMNTEAFF.

A remark on this clone: A junction boundary mismatches the germline segment, possibly from a read error. This chain joins TRBV5-1 and TRBJ2-1; 14 bases match TRBD2. The V gene's germline CDR1 is SGHRS and CDR2 YFSETQ. This CDR3 has 19 amino acids. The CDR3 sequence is CARSLGTSGGSISYNEQFF. Written as DNA, the CDR3 is TGCGCCCGCAGCCTCGGGACTAGCGGGGGCTCTATCTCCTACAATGAGCAGTTCTTC.

The chain couples TRBV7-8 to TRBJ2-5, with TRBD2 matching 9 bases. There are 16 residues in the CDR3. Germline loops: CDR1 SGHVS, CDR2 FQNEAQ. V dropped 1 base and J dropped 5; count of bases not matched to a gene: 8. The CDR3: CASSLVTRGGLETQYF. The CDR3 coding sequence is TGTGCCAGCAGCTTAGTTACGCGGGGGGGATTGGAGACCCAGTACTTC. The whole variable domain, remainder taken from reference TRBV7-8 and TRBJ2-5, is GAGVSQSPRYKVAKRGQDVALRCDPISGHVSLFWYQQALGQGPEFLTYFQNEAQLDKSGLPSDRFFAERPEGSVSTLKIQRTQQEDSAVYLCASSLVTRGGLETQYFGPGTRLLVL.

This chain connects TRBV6-5 to TRBJ2-7, with 7 nucleotides matching TRBD1. Germline V CDR1 and CDR2: MNHEY, SVGAGI. V lost 5 bases and J lost 7; bases outside the gene matches: 8. The CDR3 has 13 amino acids. CDR3 nucleotides: TGTGCCAGCAGTCCCAGACAGGGTCGAGAGCAGTACTTC. Residues: CASSPRQGREQYF.

V gene TRBV5-1 combines with J gene TRBJ1-2; D gene ambiguous. The germline CDR1 and CDR2 sequences are SGHRS and YFSETQ. The CDR3 spans 16 residues. Trimming took off 4 bases at V and 1 base at J, with 17 bases between the two ends. The CDR3 loop reads CASSPAPPTLNYGYTF. The CDR3 DNA reads TGCGCCAGCAGCCCAGCCCCTCCAACCCTTAACTATGGCTACACCTTC.

The genes are TRBV6-1 and TRBJ1-2, with 10 bases lining up with TRBD1. Germline CDR1 and CDR2: MNHNS and SASEGT. With V trimmed by 8 bases and J by 4 bases, 10 bases remained unmatched. CDR3 size: 15 residues. CDR3 protein: CASPGTGERGYGYTF. DNA of the CDR3: TGTGCCAGCCCAGGGACAGGGGAACGGGGCTATGGCTACACCTTC.

This clone was counted once. This rearrangement joins TRBV9 to TRBJ2-1; 13 bases line up with TRBD2. Germline trimming cut 2 bases from V and 9 bases from J; bases unmatched to any gene: 5. Germline V gives CDR1 SGDLS, CDR2 YYNGEE. There are 15 residues in the CDR3. The CDR3 loop reads CASSVGLAGLGEQFF. CDR3 nucleotide sequence: TGTGCCAGCAGCGTGGGACTAGCGGGACTTGGTGAGCAGTTCTTC.

The V and J genes are TRBV11-3 and TRBJ2-3, with D uncertain. The germline V and J ends were trimmed by 0 bases and 5 bases, with 3 bases remaining between them. In germline, CDR1 is SGHNT, CDR2 YENEEA. The CDR3 is made up of 12 amino acids. CDR3 protein: CASSLDLDTQYF. In nucleotides, the CDR3 is TGTGCCAGCAGCTTAGATCTAGATACGCAGTATTTT.

The chain is built from TRBV19 and TRBJ1-1, with D possibly being TRBD1 (6 bases). V was pared by 2 bases and J by 4 bases, with 14 bases between. The CDR3 spans 15 residues. Germline-derived CDR1 and CDR2 are LNHDA and SQIVND (reference sequence). The CDR3 nucleotides are TGTGCCAGTAGTATATCCCCTGACAGGCTCACTGAAGCTTTCTTT. It specifies CASSISPDRLTEAFF.